What follows describes a single T cell receptor (beta chain). This sample is drawn from a study of blood T cells in healthy people across ages. Germline values: CDR1 SQVTM, CDR2 ANQGSEA. Trimming shortened V by 7 bases and J by 9 bases, and 10 bases separated the two germline ends. The CDR3 extends over 10 amino acids. With a J-beta primer mix and a sample-barcoded 5' primer, a second PCR ran roughly 6 to 12 cycles. Via MiXCR, TCRdb re-called the 5' RACE reads, giving one row per CDR3 protein. Among over 950,000 distinct CDR3 sequences listed, roughly two fifths were seen once. The receptor's source is a man aged 18 to 29 in good health. Sequenced material: blood. The chain uses TRBV29-1 and TRBJ2-1; D gene unclear. The CDR3 reads CSGIEIEQFF. The CDR3 DNA is TGCAGCGGAATTGAAATTGAGCAGTTCTTC.